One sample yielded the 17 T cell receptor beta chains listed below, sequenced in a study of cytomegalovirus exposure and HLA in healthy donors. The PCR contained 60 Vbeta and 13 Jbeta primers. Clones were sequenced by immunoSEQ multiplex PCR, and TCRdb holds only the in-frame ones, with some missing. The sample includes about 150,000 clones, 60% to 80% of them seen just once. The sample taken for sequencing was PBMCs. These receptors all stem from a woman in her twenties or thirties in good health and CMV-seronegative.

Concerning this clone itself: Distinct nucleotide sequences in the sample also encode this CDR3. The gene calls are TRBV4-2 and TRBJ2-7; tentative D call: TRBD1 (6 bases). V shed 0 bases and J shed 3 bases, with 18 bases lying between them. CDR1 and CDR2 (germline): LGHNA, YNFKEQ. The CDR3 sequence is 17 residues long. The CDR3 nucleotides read TGTGCCAGCAGCCAAGATCTAAGCAGGGGCAATCTCTACGAGCAGTACTTC. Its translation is CASSQDLSRGNLYEQYF.

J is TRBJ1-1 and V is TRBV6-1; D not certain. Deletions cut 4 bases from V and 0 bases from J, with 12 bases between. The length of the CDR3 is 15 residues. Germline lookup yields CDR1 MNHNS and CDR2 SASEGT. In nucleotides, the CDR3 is TGTGCCAGCAGTGCGTTCCAGATGATGAACACTGAAGCTTTCTTT. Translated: CASSAFQMMNTEAFF.

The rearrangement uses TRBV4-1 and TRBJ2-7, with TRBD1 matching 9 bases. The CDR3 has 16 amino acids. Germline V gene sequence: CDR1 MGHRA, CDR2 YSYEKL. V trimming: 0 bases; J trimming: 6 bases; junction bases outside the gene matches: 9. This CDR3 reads CASSQDRGTGPSEQYF. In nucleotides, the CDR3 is TGCGCCAGCAGCCAAGATCGGGGGACAGGGCCCTCCGAGCAGTACTTC.

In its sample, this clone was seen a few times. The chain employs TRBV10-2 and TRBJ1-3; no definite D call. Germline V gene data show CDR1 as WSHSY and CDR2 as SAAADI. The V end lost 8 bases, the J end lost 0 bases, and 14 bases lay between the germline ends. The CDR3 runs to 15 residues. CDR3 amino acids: CASREDLSSGNTIYF. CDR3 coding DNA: TGCGCCAGCCGGGAGGACCTTAGCTCTGGAAACACCATATATTTT.

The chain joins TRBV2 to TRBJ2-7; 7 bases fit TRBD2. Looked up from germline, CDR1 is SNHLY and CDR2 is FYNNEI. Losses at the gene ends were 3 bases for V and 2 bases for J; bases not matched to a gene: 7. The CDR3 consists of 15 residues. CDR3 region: CASSEGGRTPYEQYF. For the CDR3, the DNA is TGTGCCAGCAGTGAGGGGGGGAGGACACCCTACGAGCAGTACTTC.

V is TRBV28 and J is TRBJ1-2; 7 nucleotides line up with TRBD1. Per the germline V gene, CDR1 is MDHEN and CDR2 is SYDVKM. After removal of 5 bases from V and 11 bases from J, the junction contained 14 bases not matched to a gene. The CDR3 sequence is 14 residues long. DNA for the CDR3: TGTGCCAGCAGTCACGACCTCTATAACAGGGGATACACCTTC. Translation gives CASSHDLYNRGYTF.

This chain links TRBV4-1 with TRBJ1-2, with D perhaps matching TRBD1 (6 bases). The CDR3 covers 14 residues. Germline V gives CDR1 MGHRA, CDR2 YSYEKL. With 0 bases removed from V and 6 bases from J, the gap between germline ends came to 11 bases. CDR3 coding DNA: TGCGCCAGCAGCCAAGAGGCCAGGGGCCATGGCTACACCTTC. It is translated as CASSQEARGHGYTF.

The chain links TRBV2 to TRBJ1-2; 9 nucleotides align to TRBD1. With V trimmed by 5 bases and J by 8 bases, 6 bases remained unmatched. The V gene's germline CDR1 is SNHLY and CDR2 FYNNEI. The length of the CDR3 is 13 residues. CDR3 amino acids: CASSKTGGEGYTF. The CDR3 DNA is TGTGCCAGCAGTAAGACAGGGGGTGAAGGCTACACCTTC.

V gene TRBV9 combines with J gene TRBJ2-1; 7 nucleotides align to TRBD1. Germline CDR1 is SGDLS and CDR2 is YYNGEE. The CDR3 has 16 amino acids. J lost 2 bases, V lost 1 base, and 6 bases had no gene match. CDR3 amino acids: CASSVIGTETYNEQFF. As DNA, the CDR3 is TGTGCCAGCAGCGTAATAGGGACAGAGACCTACAATGAGCAGTTCTTC.

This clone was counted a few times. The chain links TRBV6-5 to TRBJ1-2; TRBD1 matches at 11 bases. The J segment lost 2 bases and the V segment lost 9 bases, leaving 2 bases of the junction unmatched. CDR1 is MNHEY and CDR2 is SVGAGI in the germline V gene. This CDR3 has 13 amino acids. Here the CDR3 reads CASWTGGNYGYTF. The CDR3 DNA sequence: TGTGCCAGTTGGACAGGGGGCAACTATGGCTACACCTTC.

In nucleotides, the CDR3 is TGTGCCAGCAGCTCGCAGGGACTACCTAATTCACCCCTCCACTTT. Protein: CASSSQGLPNSPLHF. The rearrangement uses TRBV5-6 and TRBJ1-6; possibly TRBD1 for D (5 bases). Germline CDR1 SGHDT, CDR2 YYEEEE. With 3 bases removed from V and 6 bases from J, the gap between germline ends came to 13 bases. This CDR3 comprises 15 residues.

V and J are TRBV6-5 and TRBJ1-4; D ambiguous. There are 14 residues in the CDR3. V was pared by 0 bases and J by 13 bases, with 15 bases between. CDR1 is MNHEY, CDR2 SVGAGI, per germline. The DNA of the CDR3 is TGTGCCAGCAGTTACTCGGTTGGGCAAAAAGGACTGTTTTTT. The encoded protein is CASSYSVGQKGLFF.

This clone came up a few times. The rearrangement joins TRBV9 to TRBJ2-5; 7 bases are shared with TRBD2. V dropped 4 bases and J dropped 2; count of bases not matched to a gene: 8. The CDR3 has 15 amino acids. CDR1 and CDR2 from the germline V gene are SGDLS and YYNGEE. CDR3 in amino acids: CASSPSGGEQETQYF. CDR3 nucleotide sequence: TGTGCCAGCAGCCCCTCTGGGGGGGAACAAGAGACCCAGTACTTC. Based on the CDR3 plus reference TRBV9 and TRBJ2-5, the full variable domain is DSGVTQTPKHLITATGQRVTLRCSPRSGDLSVYWYQQSLDQGLQFLIQYYNGEERAKGNILERFSAQQFPDLHSELNLSSLELGDSALYFCASSPSGGEQETQYFGPGTRLLVL.

The CDR3 DNA reads TGCGCCAGCAGCTTGCGTCCGGGACAGGGGAATGAAAAACTGTTTTTT. Protein product: CASSLRPGQGNEKLFF. The V and J genes are TRBV5-1 and TRBJ1-4, with 10 bases lining up with TRBD1. The CDR3 contains 16 residues. With V trimmed by 1 base and J by 5 bases, 5 bases remained unmatched. From germline, CDR1 is SGHRS and CDR2 YFSETQ.

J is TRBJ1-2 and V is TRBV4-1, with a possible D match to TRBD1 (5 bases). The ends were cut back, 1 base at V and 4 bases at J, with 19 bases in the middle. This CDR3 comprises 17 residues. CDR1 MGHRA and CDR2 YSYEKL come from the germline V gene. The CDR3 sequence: CASSQGGGLTDIYGYTF. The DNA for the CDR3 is TGCGCCAGCAGCCAAGGGGGGGGTTTAACAGACATCTATGGCTACACCTTC.

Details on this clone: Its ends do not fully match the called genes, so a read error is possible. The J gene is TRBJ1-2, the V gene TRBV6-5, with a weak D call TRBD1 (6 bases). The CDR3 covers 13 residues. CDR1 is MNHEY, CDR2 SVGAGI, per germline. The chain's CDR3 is CASSPTGNYGYPF. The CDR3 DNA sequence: TGTGCCAGCAGTCCCACAGGGAACTATGGCTACCCCTTC.

CDR3 residues: CASSLTGGAGYGYTF. CDR3 bases: TGTGCCAGCAGCTTAACGGGGGGCGCAGGCTATGGCTACACCTTC. This chain links TRBV7-6 with TRBJ1-2, with D possibly matching TRBD1 (6 bases). The CDR3 spans 15 residues. Germline-derived CDR1 and CDR2 are SGHVS and FNYEAQ. The V and J ends lost 2 bases and 4 bases respectively, with 14 bases between them. The variable domain in full, completed from reference TRBV7-6 and TRBJ1-2, reads GAGVSQSPRYKVTKRGQDVALRCDPISGHVSLYWYRQALGQGPEFLTYFNYEAQQDKSGLPNDRFSAERPEGSISTLTIQRTEQRDSAMYRCASSLTGGAGYGYTFGSGTRLTVV.